Each of the 30 T cell receptor beta chains below was sequenced from the same sample in a study of blood T cell repertoires in COVID-19 (dated by TCRdb to 2020 to 2021). The library came from the immunoSEQ multiplex PCR assay. This immuneACCESS table, as held by TCRdb, lists in-frame sequences with V and J called but not all clones. Of the missing ones, under half trace to an unresolved V gene in checked studies; the others have no known cause. The sample table shows tens of thousands of clones, and just over 85% are seen once. Jointly, the top ten make up 20% to 25% of the sample. The sample comprised peripheral blood. These receptor sequences come from an older man in a cohort sampled during active COVID-19.

This chain uses TRBV6-5 with TRBJ2-5; the match to TRBD1 covers 8 bases. CDR3 size: 13 residues. Germline V gene data show CDR1 as MNHEY and CDR2 as SVGAGI. V lost 7 bases, J lost 5 bases, and 6 bases stayed unmatched. CDR3 sequence: CASTRTGKETQYF. CDR3 nucleotide sequence: TGTGCCAGCACCAGGACAGGGAAGGAGACCCAGTACTTC.

The chain carries TRBV5-4 and TRBJ2-7; 10 positions match TRBD1. The CDR3 contains 15 residues. Germline CDR1 SGHNT, CDR2 YYREEE (reference sequence). V lost 3 bases to trimming and J lost 2 bases; unmatched junction nucleotides: 5. CDR3 DNA sequence: TGTGCCAGCAGCTCCCGGGACAGGGGTACCTACGAGCAGTACTTC. Translating it yields CASSSRDRGTYEQYF.

Only one count was recorded for this clone. The genes are TRBV19 and TRBJ2-6, with 9 bases aligning to TRBD1. V shed 7 bases, J shed 2 bases, and the junction held 6 bases outside the gene matches. CDR1 and CDR2 (germline): LNHDA, SQIVND (reference sequence). This CDR3 region has 16 residues. The CDR3 DNA reads TGTGCCAGTACCCGGACAGGGGTAGCTGGGGCCAACGTCCTGACTTTC. Its translation is CASTRTGVAGANVLTF.

This chain uses TRBV28 with TRBJ2-7, with 7 bases identical to TRBD2. The CDR3 sequence is 15 residues long. V dropped 2 bases and J dropped 7; count of bases not matched to a gene: 11. Germline V gives CDR1 MDHEN, CDR2 SYDVKM. CDR3 DNA sequence: TGTGCCAGCAGTTTAATGGGAGGGAGGACGCGTGAGCAGTACTTC. Its protein is CASSLMGGRTREQYF.

This clone was found once. The chain recombines TRBV24-1 with TRBJ2-5, with D possibly being TRBD2 (6 bases). The V and J ends lost 0 bases and 2 bases respectively, with 9 bases between them. The CDR3 runs 15 residues. The germline gives CDR1 KGHDR, CDR2 SFDVKD. Here the CDR3 reads CATSDLVGGQETQYF. The DNA of the CDR3 is TGTGCCACCAGTGATTTGGTGGGGGGACAAGAGACCCAGTACTTC.

The chain is built from TRBV6-4 and TRBJ2-2; no clear D gene. V was trimmed by 4 bases and J by 2 bases, leaving 5 bases between them. Germline values: CDR1 MRHNA, CDR2 SNTAGT. The CDR3 extends over 13 amino acids. CDR3 in amino acids: CASSGSNTGELFF. The CDR3 nucleotides read TGTGCCAGCAGTGGGAGTAACACCGGGGAGCTGTTTTTT.

V is TRBV10-3 and J is TRBJ2-5; a weak D match, TRBD1 (6 bases). The CDR3 totals 13 residues. Trimming shortened V by 5 bases and J by 5 bases, and 12 bases separated the two germline ends. Germline V gives CDR1 ENHRY, CDR2 SYGVKD. CDR3 in DNA: TGTGCCATCAGTACAGGGTTGGACGAGACCCAGTACTTC. Translation gives CAISTGLDETQYF.

The V call is TRBV6-2 or TRBV6-3, the J call TRBJ2-5; 10 nucleotides match TRBD1. The CDR3 is 17 amino acids. V lost 2 bases to trimming and J lost 6 bases; unmatched junction nucleotides: 12. Germline V gene lookup returns CDR1 MNHEY and CDR2 SVGEGT. CDR3 sequence: CASSYGTGEVQGKTQYF. CDR3 DNA sequence: TGTGCCAGCAGTTACGGGACAGGGGAAGTGCAGGGCAAGACCCAGTACTTC.

This chain links TRBV11-2 with TRBJ1-5, with D perhaps TRBD1 (5 bases). The CDR3 covers 15 residues. The V end lost 2 bases, the J end lost 6 bases, and 14 bases lay between the germline ends. Germline CDR1 is SGHAT and CDR2 is FQNNGV. The CDR3 spells CASSLTIGRGQPQHF. CDR3 in DNA: TGTGCCAGCAGCTTAACAATTGGGAGGGGTCAGCCCCAGCATTTT.

This clone appeared once. CDR3 protein: CASSLFPGGYTYEQYF. The CDR3 nucleotides are TGCGCCAGCAGCTTGTTTCCGGGAGGCTATACCTACGAGCAGTACTTC. The chain carries TRBV5-1 and TRBJ2-7, with TRBD2 matching 7 bases. The CDR3 consists of 16 residues. V gave up 1 base and J gave up 2 bases; unmatched junction bases: 9. The germline V gene has CDR1 SGHRS and CDR2 YFSETQ.

The CDR3 DNA is TGTGCCAGCAGCCTATTCGGGACAGGGGGTTTATCCTATAATTCACCCCTCCACTTT. This translates into CASSLFGTGGLSYNSPLHF. V usage is TRBV7-2 and J usage is TRBJ1-6; 11 bases are a match to TRBD1. Trimming removed 5 bases from V and 1 base from J; junction bases left unmatched: 10. CDR3 length: 19 residues. The germline V gene encodes CDR1 SGHTA and CDR2 FQGNSA.

The gene calls are TRBV18 and TRBJ2-2; 14 nucleotides match TRBD2. The CDR3 extends over 16 amino acids. V was clipped by 6 bases and J by 4 bases; unmatched bases: 4. The germline V gene encodes CDR1 KGHSH and CDR2 LQKENI. The CDR3 nucleotides read TGTGCCAGCTCGAGGGGACTAGCGGGAGCCACCGGGGAGCTGTTTTTT. Protein: CASSRGLAGATGELFF.

The chain carries TRBV24-1 and TRBJ2-7; D ambiguous. V gave up 1 base and J gave up 5 bases, with 5 bases separating them. CDR3 size: 12 residues. Germline V gene sequence: CDR1 KGHDR, CDR2 SFDVKD. For the CDR3, the DNA is TGTGCCACCAGTGATTTCACAGACGAGCAGTACTTC. Translated: CATSDFTDEQYF.

The gene calls are TRBV2 and TRBJ2-5; D perhaps matches TRBD2 (7 bases). CDR3 length: 15 amino acids. Trimming took off 8 bases at V and 2 bases at J, with 18 bases between the two ends. The V gene's germline CDR1 is SNHLY and CDR2 FYNNEI. The CDR3 nucleotides are TGTGCCAGCGCTAGGGGGGGACGGCCTCAAGAGACCCAGTACTTC. Amino acids: CASARGGRPQETQYF.

The V and J genes are TRBV19 and TRBJ2-7; 7 bases align to TRBD2. This CDR3 has 14 amino acids. The germline gives CDR1 LNHDA, CDR2 SQIVND (reference sequence). Trimming cost V 9 bases and J 1 base; bases outside gene matches: 9. The CDR3 reads CASRPGLQSYEQYF. CDR3 sequence (DNA): TGTGCCAGCAGACCGGGACTACAGTCCTACGAGCAGTACTTC.

In nucleotides, the CDR3 is TGTGCCAGCAGTAGACAGGGGGTTAATGAAAAACTGTTTTTT. Translation gives CASSRQGVNEKLFF. J is TRBJ1-4 and V is TRBV6-6; TRBD1 matches 9 bases. Germline V lookup: CDR1 MNHNY, CDR2 SVGAGI (reference sequence). V dropped 5 bases and J dropped 4; count of bases not matched to a gene: 2. The CDR3 runs to 14 residues.

CDR3 loop: CASSLSTGVAYNEQFF. CDR3 sequence (DNA): TGTGCCAGCAGTTTATCAACAGGGGTGGCCTACAATGAGCAGTTCTTC. The chain recombines TRBV28 with TRBJ2-1; TRBD1 matches 7 bases. The trim removed 1 base at V and 2 bases at J, leaving 5 bases unmatched. Germline V gene lookup returns CDR1 MDHEN and CDR2 SYDVKM. This CDR3 contains 16 residues.

This rearrangement joins TRBV7-8 to TRBJ2-2, with D perhaps TRBD1 (5 bases). This CDR3 spans 16 amino acids. Germline CDR1 reads SGHVS; CDR2 reads FQNEAQ. Trimming took off 0 bases at V and 1 base at J, with 9 bases between the two ends. In DNA, the CDR3 is TGTGCCAGCAGCTTAGCGAAACAGGTGAACACCGGGGAGCTGTTTTTT. It specifies CASSLAKQVNTGELFF.

This chain joins TRBV5-1 and TRBJ2-3; 8 bases are shared with TRBD2. Germline V gives CDR1 SGHRS, CDR2 YFSETQ. CDR3 length equals 16 residues. Trimming removed 4 bases from V and 0 bases from J; junction bases left unmatched: 7. Here the CDR3 DNA reads TGCGCCAGCAGCCATCAGAGCGGGAGAAGCACAGATACGCAGTATTTT. Translating it yields CASSHQSGRSTDTQYF.

This chain links TRBV21-1 with TRBJ1-1; the listed D gene, TRBD1, was not tested against the DNA. TRBV21-1 is a recognized pseudogene. The CDR3 is made up of 10 amino acids. This CDR3 is CAQGGTEAFF. The CDR3 DNA reads TGTGCCCAAGGGGGCACTGAAGCTTTCTTT.

This clone has a single count. V and J are TRBV7-2 and TRBJ2-1; TRBD1 matches at 7 bases. The V segment lost 6 bases and the J segment 0 bases; nucleotides outside the gene matches: 5. Germline CDR1 reads SGHTA; CDR2 reads FQGNSA. The CDR3 has 15 residues. CDR3 amino acids: CASRTTGSSYNEQFF. The CDR3 DNA reads as TGTGCCAGCAGGACGACAGGGAGCTCCTACAATGAGCAGTTCTTC.

The CDR3 DNA reads as TGTGCCAGCAGTTCCCGCGAGGGCACTGAAGCTTTCTTT. Amino acid sequence: CASSSREGTEAFF. This chain connects TRBV28 to TRBJ1-1; D is unresolved. Germline CDR1 is MDHEN and CDR2 is SYDVKM. The CDR3 is made up of 13 amino acids. Trimming stripped 4 bases from V and 4 bases from J, with 10 bases between.

The chain combines TRBV7-8 with TRBJ2-7; 10 bases align to TRBD1. In germline, CDR1 is SGHVS, CDR2 FQNEAQ. The V segment lost 4 bases and the J segment 5 bases; nucleotides outside the gene matches: 2. This CDR3 region has 13 residues. The chain's CDR3 is CASSSTGGHEQYF. Written as DNA, the CDR3 is TGTGCCAGCAGCTCGACAGGGGGCCACGAGCAGTACTTC.

The chain links TRBV19 to TRBJ2-2; 8 nucleotides align to TRBD1. The CDR3 runs 16 residues. Germline V gene lookup returns CDR1 LNHDA and CDR2 SQIVND (reference sequence). V shed 7 bases, J shed 4 bases, and the junction held 11 bases outside the gene matches. This CDR3 is CASNRQGLGRTGELFF. Here the CDR3 DNA reads TGTGCCAGTAACCGACAGGGGCTGGGTCGCACCGGGGAGCTGTTTTTT.

The chain is built from TRBV6-4 and TRBJ1-4; D possibly corresponds to TRBD1 (5 bases). Trimming pared 0 bases from V and 4 bases from J, leaving 9 bases between. The CDR3 sequence is 15 residues long. CDR1 and CDR2 from the germline V gene are MRHNA and SNTAGT. The CDR3 DNA is TGTGCCAGCAGTGACTCTAGGGGAATTAATGAAAAACTGTTTTTT. Translation gives CASSDSRGINEKLFF.

The chain combines TRBV6-6 with TRBJ2-3, with D tentatively TRBD2 (7 bases). This CDR3 is 16 amino acids long. The V end lost 1 base, the J end lost 7 bases, and 18 bases lay between the germline ends. Germline V gives CDR1 MNHNY, CDR2 SVGAGI (reference sequence). The CDR3 DNA is TGTGCCAGCAGTTACTTCGGGGGGCAGGCTGGCAATACGCAGTATTTT. Protein sequence: CASSYFGGQAGNTQYF.

As to this clone: The sample holds other DNA sequences that translate to the same CDR3. The chain links TRBV28 to TRBJ2-7, with TRBD2 matching over 9 bases. The V and J ends lost 7 bases and 3 bases, in that order; junction bases with no gene match: 7. The CDR3 contains 14 residues. The V gene's germline CDR1 is MDHEN and CDR2 SYDVKM. The CDR3 reads CASNLSGRDYEQYF. The CDR3 nucleotides read TGTGCCAGCAATCTTAGCGGGAGAGACTACGAGCAGTACTTC. Full variable domain (remainder filled in from reference TRBV28 and TRBJ2-7): DVKVTQSSRYLVKRTGEKVFLECVQDMDHENMFWYRQDPGLGLRLIYFSYDVKMKEKGDIPEGYSVSREKKERFSLILESASTNQTSMYLCASNLSGRDYEQYFGPGTRLTVT.

The chain couples TRBV7-9 to TRBJ1-6, with 7 bases that match TRBD1. The J segment lost 11 bases and the V segment lost 5 bases, leaving 9 bases of the junction unmatched. Germline-derived CDR1 and CDR2 are SEHNR and FQNEAQ (reference sequence). The CDR3 is 14 residues long. The CDR3 loop is CASSQPGQSAPLHF. CDR3 nucleotide sequence: TGTGCCAGCAGCCAACCGGGACAGTCGGCACCCCTCCACTTT. The complete variable domain, with remaining parts taken from reference TRBV7-9 and TRBJ1-6, reads DTGVSQNPRHKITKRGQNVTFRCDPISEHNRLYWYRQTLGQGPEFLTYFQNEAQLEKSRLLSDRFSAERPKGSFSTLEIQRTEQGDSAMYLCASSQPGQSAPLHFGNGTRLTVT.

The V call is TRBV29-1, the J call TRBJ1-2, with 8 nucleotides matching TRBD1. Germline CDR1 reads SQVTM; CDR2 reads ANQGSEA. With 7 bases clipped from V and 7 bases from J, the junction kept 11 bases outside the gene matches. This CDR3 has 13 residues. The CDR3 sequence is CSAIYRGNSGYTF. CDR3 nucleotides: TGCAGCGCGATCTACAGGGGGAACAGTGGCTACACCTTC.

This clone was found a few times. The V call is TRBV5-1, the J call TRBJ2-7, with a tentative D call TRBD1 (6 bases). The CDR3 sequence is 17 residues long. Germline CDR1 is SGHRS and CDR2 is YFSETQ. Trimming pared 4 bases from V and 0 bases from J, leaving 20 bases between. The CDR3 DNA is TGCGCCAGCAGCCCAGAGACAGGCCTTTCTATCTCCTACGAGCAGTACTTC. Encoded protein: CASSPETGLSISYEQYF. The full variable domain, with the rest looked up from reference TRBV5-1 and TRBJ2-7, is KAGVTQTPRYLIKTRGQQVTLSCSPISGHRSVSWYQQTPGQGLQFLFEYFSETQRNKGNFPGRFSGRQFSNSRSEMNVSTLELGDSALYLCASSPETGLSISYEQYFGPGTRLTVT.